This passage covers 30 T cell receptor beta chains from one sample sequenced in a study of regulatory T cells in long-lasting Graves disease. Sample time point: persistent/refractory GD, antithyroid drugs over 5 years with positive TRAb. RNA isolated from PBMCs was used to make the TCR library. Libraries of TCR beta came from iRepertoire HTBI primers plus Arm-PCR of CDR3 regions. MiXCR was run by TCRdb on the multiplex PCR reads, yielding one entry per CDR3 protein. The sample yields around 400,000 distinct CDR3 sequences, around 24% seen once. The sample was peripheral blood mononuclear cells (PBMCs), taken when the disease was refractory, from a patient treated with antithyroid drugs. These receptor sequences come from a female donor with Graves disease.

This rearrangement joins TRBV7-9 to TRBJ2-5; tentatively, D is TRBD1 or TRBD2 (6 bases each). This CDR3 region has 12 residues. V was trimmed by 9 bases and J by 5 bases, leaving 13 bases between them. Germline V CDR1 and CDR2: SEHNR, FQNEAQ (reference sequence). CDR3 loop: CASQRGDETQYF. CDR3 bases: TGTGCCAGTCAAAGGGGGGATGAGACCCAGTACTTC.

The CDR3 DNA reads TGCAGCGTGGGGGCGGGAGGGCCGTTCTACGAGCAGTACTTC. Amino acids: CSVGAGGPFYEQYF. This chain joins TRBV29-1 and TRBJ2-7, with 9 bases lining up with TRBD2. Germline V CDR1 and CDR2: SQVTM, ANQGSEA. With 6 bases clipped from V and 3 bases from J, the junction kept 9 bases outside the gene matches. The CDR3 has 14 amino acids.

This clonotype was picked up many times. The chain combines TRBV7-3 with TRBJ2-2; D is uncertain. The CDR3 loop spans 12 amino acids. V was shortened by 8 bases and J by 0 bases, with 4 bases between the two germline ends. The V gene's germline CDR1 is SGHTA and CDR2 FQGTGA. CDR3 in amino acids: CASGANTGELFF. DNA for the CDR3: TGTGCCAGCGGGGCGAACACCGGGGAGCTGTTTTTT.

The V call is TRBV5-4, the J call TRBJ1-6, with TRBD1 as a possible D gene (5 bases). V was trimmed by 1 base and J by 6 bases, leaving 11 bases between them. Looked up from germline, CDR1 is SGHNT and CDR2 is YYREEE (reference sequence). The length of the CDR3 is 15 residues. The CDR3 reads CASSLTGQLNSPLHF. DNA of the CDR3: TGTGCCAGCAGCTTGACCGGACAACTTAATTCACCCCTCCACTTT.

This clonotype was recorded many times. This rearrangement joins TRBV28 to TRBJ2-2; D unresolved. Germline CDR1 MDHEN, CDR2 SYDVKM. The CDR3 is 13 residues long. The V gene lost 3 bases and the J gene lost 6 bases, with 8 bases spanning the gap. Here the CDR3 reads CASSFVASGELFF. The CDR3 coding sequence is TGTGCCAGCAGTTTTGTCGCCTCCGGGGAGCTGTTTTTT.

This clonotype was recorded at least ten times. V and J are TRBV6-1 and TRBJ1-5, with 8 bases identical to TRBD1. J gave up 7 bases and V 6 bases, and 8 bases lay outside the gene matches. Germline V gives CDR1 MNHNS, CDR2 SASEGT. The CDR3 extends over 14 amino acids. The CDR3 spells CASSDRGTYQPQHF. In DNA, the CDR3 is TGTGCCAGCAGCGACAGGGGCACGTACCAGCCCCAGCATTTT.

This clonotype was picked up many times. The rearrangement joins TRBV24-1 to TRBJ2-7; the match to TRBD2 covers 7 bases. This CDR3 spans 13 amino acids. V lost 7 bases, J lost 0 bases, and 2 bases stayed unmatched. CDR1 is KGHDR and CDR2 is SFDVKD in the germline V gene. The CDR3: CATRAGVSYEQYF. The CDR3 nucleotides are TGTGCCACCAGGGCGGGAGTCTCCTACGAGCAGTACTTC.

This clonotype was counted between two and nine times. The gene calls are TRBV29-1 and TRBJ1-2; the D gene is possibly TRBD1 (5 bases). The V gene lost 6 bases and the J gene lost 5 bases, with 22 bases spanning the gap. Germline CDR1 SQVTM, CDR2 ANQGSEA. The CDR3 has 15 residues. The chain's CDR3 is CSVSTQYRDGYGYTF. In DNA, the CDR3 is TGCAGCGTCTCGACCCAATACCGGGACGGTTATGGCTACACCTTC.

The sample holds a few counts of this clonotype. CDR3 residues: CATSRDRVPYEQYF. CDR3 in DNA: TGTGCCACCAGCAGAGACAGGGTTCCGTACGAGCAGTACTTC. This chain joins TRBV15 and TRBJ2-7, with a weak D call TRBD1 (5 bases). This CDR3 has 14 amino acids. Per the germline V gene, CDR1 is LNHNV and CDR2 is YYDKDF (reference sequence). Trimming stripped 0 bases from V and 4 bases from J, with 10 bases between.

The rearrangement uses TRBV27 and TRBJ2-7, with D perhaps matching TRBD2 (5 bases). Germline CDR1 is MNHEY and CDR2 is SMNVEV (reference sequence). The CDR3 has 13 residues. Trimming cost V 7 bases and J 0 bases, with 10 bases left between them. CDR3 loop: CASKGSSSYEQYF. The CDR3 DNA sequence: TGTGCCAGCAAAGGGAGCAGCTCCTACGAGCAGTACTTC.

This clonotype was found a few times. The genes are TRBV12-3 or TRBV12-4 and TRBJ1-2; 7 bases map to TRBD1. CDR3 length: 13 residues. Losses at the gene ends were 1 base for V and 9 bases for J; bases not matched to a gene: 5. The CDR3 DNA sequence: TGTGCCAGCAGTTTAGAAGGGGGCGAGAGCTACACCTTC. Translation: CASSLEGGESYTF.

This chain joins TRBV6-9 and TRBJ2-1; D not certain. CDR3 length: 14 amino acids. The V end was cut by 1 base, the J end by 3 bases, with 7 bases between. The germline V gene has CDR1 MNHGY and CDR2 SVAAGI. The CDR3 nucleotides are TGTGCCAGCAGTTATTTGCTAGACTACAATGAGCAGTTCTTC. This translates into CASSYLLDYNEQFF.

This clonotype showed up many times. At one end the junction does not follow the germline gene, possibly because of a read error. The gene calls are TRBV28 and TRBJ1-4, with a possible D match to TRBD1 (6 bases). The CDR3 length is 14 residues. Germline V gene data show CDR1 as MDHEN and CDR2 as SYDVKM. CDR3 sequence reads: CASRLYPGDEKLFF. CDR3 in DNA: TGTGCCAGCAGATTATACCCAGGGGATGAAAAACTGTTTTTT.

The gene calls are TRBV10-3 and TRBJ2-7; 11 bases fit TRBD2. Unmatched junction bases numbered 6, after V lost 3 bases and J lost 5 bases. This CDR3 spans 15 amino acids. Per the germline V gene, CDR1 is ENHRY and CDR2 is SYGVKD. CDR3 region: CAISETSGSLDEQYF. The CDR3 coding sequence is TGTGCCATCAGTGAAACTAGCGGGAGTCTCGACGAGCAGTACTTC.

Here the CDR3 DNA reads TGTGCCAGCTCACGTATGGAAGGTACGGAGCAGTACTTC. Encoded protein: CASSRMEGTEQYF. The chain recombines TRBV18 with TRBJ2-7; unclear D gene. Germline values: CDR1 KGHSH, CDR2 LQKENI. Deletions cut 4 bases from V and 7 bases from J, with 14 bases between. The CDR3 is made up of 13 amino acids. Full variable domain (missing parts from reference TRBV18 and TRBJ2-7): NAGVMQNPRHLVRRRGQEARLRCSPMKGHSHVYWYRQLPEEGLKFMVYLQKENIIDESGMPKERFSAEFPKEGPSILRIQQVVRGDSAAYFCASSRMEGTEQYFGPGTRLTVT.

A few counts support this clonotype. The chain combines TRBV28 with TRBJ2-7; D is perhaps TRBD1 or TRBD2 (6 bases each). The length of the CDR3 is 14 residues. Germline assignment: CDR1 MDHEN and CDR2 SYDVKM. V lost 7 bases, J lost 3 bases, and 16 bases lay in between. The CDR3 spells CASIKEGTFYEQYF. Here the CDR3 DNA reads TGTGCCAGCATAAAGGAGGGGACATTCTACGAGCAGTACTTC.

V is TRBV7-2 and J is TRBJ1-6, with 9 bases fitting TRBD1. Trimming removed 5 bases from V and 6 bases from J; junction bases left unmatched: 11. In germline, CDR1 is SGHTA, CDR2 FQGNSA. The CDR3 totals 17 residues. The CDR3, as DNA: TGTGCCAGCAGCCGCCAGACAGGGGGAATCGGTAATTCACCCCTCCACTTT. Protein product: CASSRQTGGIGNSPLHF.

This clonotype was counted only a few times. The V and J genes are TRBV16 and TRBJ1-2, with D possibly TRBD1 on 5 matching bases. This CDR3 has 15 residues. Trimming removed 4 bases at V and 0 bases at J, with 12 bases between. Germline V lookup: CDR1 KGHSY, CDR2 FQNENV. Written as DNA, the CDR3 is TGTGCCAGCAGCCCCGCCAGGGAGACTAACTATGGCTACACCTTC. This encodes CASSPARETNYGYTF.

This clonotype was found a few times. This chain uses TRBV18 with TRBJ1-2; 8 bases map to TRBD1. Germline lookup yields CDR1 KGHSH and CDR2 LQKENI. Germline trimming cut 6 bases from V and 3 bases from J; bases unmatched to any gene: 6. CDR3 length: 14 amino acids. CDR3 region: CASSRQTGDYGYTF. CDR3 in DNA: TGTGCCAGCTCCCGTCAGACAGGGGACTATGGCTACACCTTC.

The table lists this clonotype with a few counts. This rearrangement joins TRBV3-1 to TRBJ2-5; 7 positions agree with TRBD2. The germline gives CDR1 LGHDT, CDR2 YNNKEL (reference sequence). This CDR3 has 18 residues. The junction had 12 bases not matched to a gene; V was cut back by 0 bases and J by 2 bases. The CDR3 region is CASSQEEVGGTLQETQYF. The CDR3 DNA reads as TGTGCCAGCAGCCAAGAAGAAGTCGGGGGGACCTTACAAGAGACCCAGTACTTC.

This clonotype was picked up many times. The V call is TRBV24-1, the J call TRBJ1-2, with 7 bases aligning to TRBD1. Germline V CDR1 and CDR2: KGHDR, SFDVKD. This CDR3 has 14 residues. The junction had 10 bases not matched to a gene; V was cut back by 3 bases and J by 10 bases. CDR3 in amino acids: CATSDPYRQGDYTF. The CDR3 nucleotides read TGTGCCACCAGTGATCCATACCGACAGGGAGACTACACCTTC.

This clonotype was observed a few times. The chain recombines TRBV20-1 with TRBJ2-5, with 10 bases matching TRBD2. CDR3 length: 17 amino acids. Trimming removed 6 bases from V and 5 bases from J; junction bases left unmatched: 18. Germline V gives CDR1 DFQATT, CDR2 SNEGSKA (reference sequence). The chain's CDR3 is CSAKSSGSSLLLETQYF. CDR3 nucleotides: TGCAGTGCCAAGTCTAGCGGGAGTAGCCTTCTACTGGAGACCCAGTACTTC.

Note on this clonotype: A junction boundary mismatches the germline segment, possibly from a read error. V gene TRBV14 combines with J gene TRBJ2-7; the match to TRBD1 covers 10 bases. From germline, CDR1 is SGHDN and CDR2 FVKESK. This CDR3 is built from 13 residues. This CDR3 is CASSQGTGGEQHF. The CDR3 DNA reads as TGTGCCAGCAGCCAAGGGACAGGGGGAGAGCAGCACTTC.

The chain joins TRBV2 to TRBJ2-7, with D possibly matching TRBD2 (6 bases). Per the germline V gene, CDR1 is SNHLY and CDR2 is FYNNEI. The CDR3 has 13 amino acids. V was trimmed by 7 bases and J by 2 bases, leaving 12 bases between them. This CDR3 is CASKWDSAYEQYF. In DNA, the CDR3 is TGTGCCAGCAAGTGGGACTCAGCCTACGAGCAGTACTTC.

As DNA, the CDR3 is TGTGCCATCAGGACCGGCGGGACAGCGAACACCGGGGAGCTGTTTTTT. It yields the protein CAIRTGGTANTGELFF. The V and J genes are TRBV10-3 and TRBJ2-2, with D possibly being TRBD1 (7 bases). Trimming stripped 6 bases from V and 0 bases from J, with 14 bases between. This CDR3 spans 16 amino acids. From germline, CDR1 is ENHRY and CDR2 SYGVKD.

This clonotype appeared many times. The chain combines TRBV2 with TRBJ2-4; the match to TRBD2 covers 9 bases. The CDR3 loop spans 16 amino acids. V shed 6 bases and J 0 bases; nucleotides not matched to a gene: 6. Germline values: CDR1 SNHLY, CDR2 FYNNEI. The CDR3 sequence is CASRPGLAIAKNIQYF. The CDR3 nucleotides are TGTGCCAGCAGACCGGGACTAGCCATAGCCAAAAACATTCAGTACTTC.

This clonotype was recorded at least ten times. V gene TRBV9 combines with J gene TRBJ1-2, with 9 bases fitting TRBD1. V lost 0 bases, J lost 2 bases, and 8 bases stayed unmatched. There are 17 residues in the CDR3. Germline V lookup: CDR1 SGDLS, CDR2 YYNGEE. The DNA of the CDR3 is TGTGCCAGCAGCGTAGGGCCTACCGGGACAGGGAACTATGGCTACACCTTC. Its translation is CASSVGPTGTGNYGYTF.

This clonotype was observed a few times. The genes are TRBV2 and TRBJ2-3; TRBD2 matches at 11 bases. Germline V lookup: CDR1 SNHLY, CDR2 FYNNEI. This CDR3 is built from 15 residues. The V and J ends lost 7 bases and 1 base, in that order; junction bases with no gene match: 4. CDR3 residues: CASIGTSGRTDTQYF. In nucleotides, the CDR3 is TGTGCCAGCATCGGGACTAGCGGCCGCACAGATACGCAGTATTTT.

This clonotype was recorded at least ten times. The chain has TRBV28 and TRBJ1-5; D is ambiguous. Trimming took off 7 bases at V and 3 bases at J, with 10 bases between the two ends. The CDR3 runs 13 residues. Germline lookup yields CDR1 MDHEN and CDR2 SYDVKM. The chain's CDR3 is CASIPAFNQPQHF. The CDR3 DNA follows: TGTGCCAGCATCCCGGCCTTCAATCAGCCCCAGCATTTT.

This clonotype turned up a few times. The CDR3, as DNA: TGTGCCAGCAGCTATAGCGGGGACCAAGAGACCCAGTACTTC. Translating it yields CASSYSGDQETQYF. The chain joins TRBV7-2 to TRBJ2-5; TRBD2 aligns across 8 bases. The CDR3 runs to 14 residues. CDR1 is SGHTA and CDR2 is FQGNSA in the germline V gene. Losses at the gene ends were 4 bases for V and 0 bases for J; bases not matched to a gene: 1.